This T cell receptor (beta chain) was profiled in a study of cytomegalovirus exposure and HLA in healthy donors. In the study overall: Falling in the Caucasian-associated ancestry cluster were about 80% of some 400 genotyped donors.

Germline CDR1 is MGHDK and CDR2 is SYGVNS. The germline V and J ends were trimmed by 8 bases and 0 bases, with 16 bases remaining between them. The CDR3 length is 15 residues. Findings of the study overall: A later look showed TCR association rates differing by HLA locus, highest for DRB1 and lowest for HLA-C. A missense variant in DCLRE1C was later tied to TCR beta V- and J-gene trimming.

The PCR was carried out with 60 Vbeta primers and 13 Jbeta primers. Clones were sequenced by immunoSEQ multiplex PCR, and TCRdb holds only the in-frame ones, with some missing. The sample yields about 160,000 clones, around 68% seen once. This clone has just one count. What it binds is unknown. Those who donated were healthy bone marrow donors. The sequence derives from a man aged 50-60 years in good health and CMV-seronegative. The sample consisted of PBMCs. The gene calls are TRBV25-1 and TRBJ1-1; D is perhaps TRBD1 (6 bases). Here the CDR3 reads CASSLGGGMNTEAFF. In nucleotides, the CDR3 is TGTGCCAGCTCGTTGGGGGGGGGCATGAACACTGAAGCTTTCTTT. Drawing the rest from reference TRBV25-1 and TRBJ1-1, the complete variable domain is EADIYQTPRYLVIGTGKKITLECSQTMGHDKMYWYQQDPGMELHLIHYSYGVNSTEKGDLSSESTVSRIRTEHFPLTLESARPSHTSQYLCASSLGGGMNTEAFFGQGTRLTVV.